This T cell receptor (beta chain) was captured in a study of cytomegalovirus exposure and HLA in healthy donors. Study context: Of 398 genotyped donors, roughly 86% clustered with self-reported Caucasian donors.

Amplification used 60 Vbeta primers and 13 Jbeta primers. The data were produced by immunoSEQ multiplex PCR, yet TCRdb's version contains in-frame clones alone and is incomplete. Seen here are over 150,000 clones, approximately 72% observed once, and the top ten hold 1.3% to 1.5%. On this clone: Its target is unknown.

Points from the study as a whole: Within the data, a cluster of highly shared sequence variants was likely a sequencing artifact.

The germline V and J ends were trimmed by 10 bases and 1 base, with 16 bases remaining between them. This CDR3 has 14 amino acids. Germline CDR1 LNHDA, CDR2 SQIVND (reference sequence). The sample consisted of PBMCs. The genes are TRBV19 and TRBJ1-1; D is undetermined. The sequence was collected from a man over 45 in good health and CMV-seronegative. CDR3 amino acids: CATQGETANTEAFF. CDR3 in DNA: TGTGCCACCCAAGGAGAGACGGCGAACACTGAAGCTTTCTTT.